This T cell receptor beta chain was recorded in a study of identical twins. Whole-study results and caveats: Models underestimated TCR alpha sharing (out-of-frame) in monozygotic twins. Insertions were reduced in abundant cord blood beta clonotypes but not in memory repertoires. Out-of-frame alpha sequences common to twins were enriched for low generation probability.

TCRdb independently ran MiXCR on the 5' RACE reads; one entry per CDR3 protein. The data show around 490,000 distinct CDR3 sequences, with approximately 20% seen just once and approximately 0.48% held by the top ten. All donors were healthy Caucasians. Comments on this clonotype: As yet, its antigen is unknown.

Trimming cost V 6 bases and J 5 bases, with 17 bases left between them. The CDR3 runs 15 residues. This sample also belongs to another study, concerning yellow fever vaccine responses in identical twins.

The gene calls are TRBV12-3 or TRBV12-4 and TRBJ2-1; D possibly corresponds to TRBD2 (7 bases). The sequencing sample was made of CD4+ T cells sorted from blood. The sequence derives from a woman under 30 in good health. DNA for the CDR3: TGTGCCAGCAGGGGGGACGGGGGGCTCGACAATGAGCAGTTCTTC. It codes for CASRGDGGLDNEQFF.